This T cell receptor beta chain was identified during a study of CD4+ T cells in melanoma. Findings of the study overall: Reportedly, melanoma neoantigen-specific CD4+ T cells showed varied differentiation states. A reported correlation linked neoantigen-specific CD4+ T cells to CD8+, macrophage and B cell function.

The repertoire was sequenced with immunoSEQ multiplex PCR; TCRdb's copy has only in-frame clones and lacks some. The sample records roughly 140,000 clones, about 93% being singletons. Comment on this clone: Antigen: not known.

The clonotype was recovered from a human donor with melanoma.

The chain's CDR3 is CASSEAIRTRGEQYF. The CDR3 bases are TGTGCCAGCAGTGAAGCGATACGGACAAGGGGTGAGCAGTACTTC. The chain links TRBV2 to TRBJ2-7, with D perhaps matching TRBD1 (5 bases). The CDR3 consists of 15 residues. Germline V gives CDR1 SNHLY, CDR2 FYNNEI. Trimming stripped 0 bases from V and 7 bases from J, with 16 bases between.